Shown below are 21 T cell receptor beta chains from a single sample sequenced in a study of OX40 agonist ivuxolimab in advanced cancers. Assay: immunoSEQ multiplex PCR; the TCRdb copy retains only in-frame clones and omits some. This table has more than 9,500 clones, about four fifths appearing once. Sequences were derived from CD4+ or CD8+ T cells sorted from blood, sampled in a trial of the OX40 agonist ivuxolimab. The source of these receptors is an adult with an advanced solid tumor such as melanoma, head and neck, liver or kidney cancer.

This clone was picked up a small number of times. This sequence joins TRBV15 and TRBJ2-1; no clear D. Germline values: CDR1 LNHNV, CDR2 YYDKDF (reference sequence). This CDR3 has 14 amino acids. The V end lost 6 bases, the J end lost 0 bases, and 9 bases lay between the germline ends. This chain's CDR3 is CATSPVSSYNEQFF. CDR3 sequence (DNA): TGTGCCACCAGTCCAGTGAGCTCCTACAATGAGCAGTTCTTC. The complete variable domain, with remaining parts taken from reference TRBV15 and TRBJ2-1, reads DAMVIQNPRYQVTQFGKPVTLSCSQTLNHNVMYWYQQKSSQAPKLLFHYYDKDFNNEADTPDNFQSRRPNTSFCFLDIRSPGLGDTAMYLCATSPVSSYNEQFFGPGTRLTVL.

The chain uses TRBV5-6 and TRBJ2-7; D uncertain. The germline V gene encodes CDR1 SGHDT and CDR2 YYEEEE. Between the trimmed V and J ends, which lost 0 bases and 5 bases, there was a span of 12 bases. This CDR3 region has 14 residues. The CDR3 bases are TGTGCCAGCAGCTTGGTGCAGTCTCGCAACGAGCAGTACTTC. Amino acids: CASSLVQSRNEQYF.

The rearrangement joins TRBV7-8 to TRBJ1-4; a weak D match, TRBD1 (6 bases). Germline V gives CDR1 SGHVS, CDR2 FQNEAQ. V dropped 4 bases and J dropped 2 bases, with 14 bases sitting between them. This CDR3 region has 16 residues. Written as DNA, the CDR3 is TGTGCCAGCAGCTCCTATACAGGGTTGACTAATGAAAAACTGTTTTTT. It encodes CASSSYTGLTNEKLFF.

The chain combines TRBV7-6 with TRBJ1-1, with a tentative D call TRBD1 (6 bases). The CDR3 totals 15 residues. Trimming shortened V by 4 bases and J by 5 bases, and 17 bases separated the two germline ends. Germline V lookup: CDR1 SGHVS, CDR2 FNYEAQ. In DNA, the CDR3 is TGTGCCAGCAGCTCCCCCGGGGGGGGCAGGACTGAAGCTTTCTTT. Translation: CASSSPGGGRTEAFF.

V usage is TRBV19 and J usage is TRBJ1-5; D remains unclear. The CDR3 extends over 14 amino acids. Trimming removed 7 bases at V and 0 bases at J, with 10 bases between. Germline values: CDR1 LNHDA, CDR2 SQIVND (reference sequence). Here the CDR3 reads CASTGDYSNQPQHF. For the CDR3, the DNA is TGTGCCAGTACGGGCGATTATAGCAATCAGCCCCAGCATTTT.

This chain uses TRBV11-2 with TRBJ1-6, with D possibly TRBD1 on 6 matching bases. This CDR3 contains 18 residues. Trimming pared 3 bases from V and 8 bases from J, leaving 23 bases between. The germline gives CDR1 SGHAT, CDR2 FQNNGV. CDR3 sequence: CASSFIMGWEGGDSPLHF. The CDR3 nucleotides read TGTGCCAGCAGCTTCATTATGGGGTGGGAGGGGGGAGATTCACCCCTCCACTTT.

DNA of the CDR3: TGCGCCAGCAGCCAAGACAGTAGCAATCAGCCCCAGCATTTT. Translation gives CASSQDSSNQPQHF. The rearrangement links TRBV4-3 to TRBJ1-5; D not certain. Trimming stripped 0 bases from V and 0 bases from J, with 3 bases between. The CDR3 is 14 residues long. Germline lookup yields CDR1 LGHNA and CDR2 YSLEER.

Only one count was recorded for this clone. The chain couples TRBV7-6 to TRBJ2-4, with D perhaps TRBD2 (6 bases). The V and J ends lost 5 bases and 4 bases respectively, with 9 bases between them. The CDR3 spans 13 residues. Germline lookup yields CDR1 SGHVS and CDR2 FNYEAQ. This CDR3 is CASSAGPKNIQYF. Here the CDR3 DNA reads TGTGCCAGCAGCGCGGGGCCGAAAAACATTCAGTACTTC.

This clone has just one count. The rearrangement links TRBV5-4 to TRBJ1-4; 11 bases are a match to TRBD1. V lost 3 bases, J lost 6 bases, and 10 bases stayed unmatched. The CDR3 is 17 amino acids. Germline V CDR1 and CDR2: SGHNT, YYREEE (reference sequence). In DNA form, the CDR3 reads TGTGCCAGCAGCTCGGGACAGGGGGACAGGGTTGATGAAAAACTGTTTTTT. The encoded protein is CASSSGQGDRVDEKLFF.

The V and J genes are TRBV28 and TRBJ2-3; TRBD2 is a possible D gene (7 bases). CDR1 is MDHEN and CDR2 is SYDVKM in the germline V gene. This CDR3 has 16 amino acids. V lost 9 bases and J lost 3, with 22 bases in between. The CDR3 DNA reads as TGTGCCAGAAACCCCGTGGGGGGGGCGAGGACAGATACGCAGTATTTT. Its protein is CARNPVGGARTDTQYF.

The CDR3 DNA sequence: TGTGCCTGGAGTTACGCAGGGACTGGCGGCTACACCTTC. This codes for CAWSYAGTGGYTF. V is TRBV30 and J is TRBJ1-2; D is perhaps TRBD1 (5 bases). The CDR3 is 13 residues long. V was pared by 2 bases and J by 8 bases, with 15 bases between. Germline CDR1 and CDR2: GTSNPN and SVGIG (reference sequence). The entire variable domain, with the rest obtained from reference TRBV30 and TRBJ1-2, is as follows: SQTIHQWPATLVQPVGSPLSLECTVEGTSNPNLYWYRQAAGRGLQLLFYSVGIGQISSEVPQNLSASRPQDRQFILSSKKLLLSDSGFYLCAWSYAGTGGYTFGSGTRLTVV.

V and J are TRBV9 and TRBJ2-5; possibly TRBD1 or TRBD2 for D (7 bases each). The V end was cut by 1 base, the J end by 7 bases, with 14 bases between. This CDR3 is 14 amino acids long. Germline CDR1 SGDLS, CDR2 YYNGEE. Here the CDR3 reads CASSVWWEGATQYF. CDR3 in DNA: TGTGCCAGCAGCGTATGGTGGGAGGGGGCGACCCAGTACTTC.

This clone was observed a few times. V gene TRBV15 combines with J gene TRBJ2-3; D call uncertain. Per the germline V gene, CDR1 is LNHNV and CDR2 is YYDKDF (reference sequence). The V end lost 6 bases, the J end lost 8 bases, and 15 bases lay between the germline ends. This CDR3 is 13 amino acids long. In DNA form, the CDR3 reads TGTGCCACCAGACACCTCGCGGCCATTACGCAGTATTTT. Translated, it gives CATRHLAAITQYF.

The chain links TRBV19 to TRBJ1-5; perhaps TRBD1 as D (6 bases). There are 14 residues in the CDR3. The germline gives CDR1 LNHDA, CDR2 SQIVND (reference sequence). V was clipped by 6 bases and J by 3 bases, with 12 bases between them. The CDR3 DNA reads as TGTGCCAGTAGAACCAGGGGCGTCAATCAGCCCCAGCATTTT. It yields the protein CASRTRGVNQPQHF.

This chain links TRBV9 with TRBJ2-7; TRBD1 aligns across 7 bases. This CDR3 is built from 17 residues. Germline CDR1 SGDLS, CDR2 YYNGEE. V lost 0 bases, J lost 0 bases, and 9 bases stayed unmatched. This CDR3 is CASSVGGAGGDSYEQYF. Here the CDR3 DNA reads TGTGCCAGCAGCGTAGGAGGGGCAGGGGGAGACTCCTACGAGCAGTACTTC.

The chain uses TRBV2 and TRBJ1-1; no clear D. The CDR3 sequence is 15 residues long. CDR1 and CDR2 (germline): SNHLY, FYNNEI. Trimming took off 1 base at V and 4 bases at J, with 13 bases between the two ends. CDR3 sequence reads: CASSEGAYGSTEAFF. For the CDR3, the DNA is TGTGCCAGCAGTGAAGGTGCCTATGGAAGCACTGAAGCTTTCTTT.

This chain joins TRBV7-9 and TRBJ1-1; D gene uncertain. The length of the CDR3 is 14 residues. V lost 1 base and J lost 6, with 12 bases in between. Germline V gene data show CDR1 as SEHNR and CDR2 as FQNEAQ (reference sequence). The CDR3 DNA is TGTGCCAGCAGCTTAGTACGGGAGAGGGCTGAAGCTTTCTTT. Translating gives CASSLVRERAEAFF.

The rearrangement joins TRBV7-8 to TRBJ2-3; D not certain. The V and J ends lost 5 bases and 0 bases respectively, with 21 bases between them. Germline CDR1 is SGHVS and CDR2 is FQNEAQ. The CDR3 is 18 amino acids. The CDR3 reads CASSARLGSVTSTDTQYF. CDR3 DNA: TGTGCCAGCAGCGCACGATTAGGTAGTGTAACTAGCACAGATACGCAGTATTTT.

A single count supports this clone. The CDR3 bases are TGCAGCGTTCGGACTAGCGGGAGTAAGGCCTACGAGCAGTACTTC. Its protein is CSVRTSGSKAYEQYF. The J gene is TRBJ2-7, the V gene TRBV29-1; 13 positions match TRBD2. The V gene's germline CDR1 is SQVTM and CDR2 ANQGSEA. This CDR3 comprises 15 residues. Germline trimming cut 5 bases from V and 2 bases from J; bases unmatched to any gene: 6.

The chain combines TRBV28 with TRBJ1-5; D uncertain. The CDR3 is 11 amino acids. Germline V gene sequence: CDR1 MDHEN, CDR2 SYDVKM. V was shortened by 2 bases and J by 7 bases, with 3 bases between the two germline ends. CDR3 sequence reads: CASSLGQPQHF. CDR3 nucleotide sequence: TGTGCCAGCAGTTTAGGGCAGCCCCAGCATTTT.

This clone was detected only a few times. The chain is built from TRBV6-6 and TRBJ2-7; TRBD1 might be the D (5 bases). The germline CDR1 and CDR2 sequences are MNHNY and SVGAGI (reference sequence). This CDR3 is 12 amino acids long. With 2 bases removed from V and 3 bases from J, the gap between germline ends came to 5 bases. DNA for the CDR3: TGTGCCAGCAGTTACAGGGGCTACGAGCAGTACTTC. It yields the protein CASSYRGYEQYF.